The clone carrying this TCR beta chain has a handful of counts. The antigen remains unidentified. Samples had at least 6.5 million PBMCs isolated from them. The data originate from a study of blood T cells in healthy people across ages. Study-level results: While age rose, TCR beta diversity per million T cells dropped in a roughly linear way.

Germline-derived CDR1 and CDR2 are SGHTA and FQGTGA. Trimming cost V 4 bases and J 4 bases; bases outside gene matches: 21. There are 20 residues in the CDR3. Together with a sample-barcoded 5' primer, a J-beta primer mix was included in a second PCR lasting roughly 6 to 12 cycles. Via MiXCR, TCRdb re-called the 5' RACE reads, giving one row per CDR3 protein. The sample consists of approximately 800,000 distinct CDR3 sequences, around 34% of them appearing once. This TCR was recovered from a man aged 18 to 30 in good health. The sample was blood. This chain links TRBV7-3 with TRBJ2-1; 8 bases line up with TRBD2. DNA for the CDR3: TGTGCCAGCAGCTCCCGGGCTGGGAAAACGGGGACTAGTATTTACAATGAGCAGTTCTTC. It specifies CASSSRAGKTGTSIYNEQFF.